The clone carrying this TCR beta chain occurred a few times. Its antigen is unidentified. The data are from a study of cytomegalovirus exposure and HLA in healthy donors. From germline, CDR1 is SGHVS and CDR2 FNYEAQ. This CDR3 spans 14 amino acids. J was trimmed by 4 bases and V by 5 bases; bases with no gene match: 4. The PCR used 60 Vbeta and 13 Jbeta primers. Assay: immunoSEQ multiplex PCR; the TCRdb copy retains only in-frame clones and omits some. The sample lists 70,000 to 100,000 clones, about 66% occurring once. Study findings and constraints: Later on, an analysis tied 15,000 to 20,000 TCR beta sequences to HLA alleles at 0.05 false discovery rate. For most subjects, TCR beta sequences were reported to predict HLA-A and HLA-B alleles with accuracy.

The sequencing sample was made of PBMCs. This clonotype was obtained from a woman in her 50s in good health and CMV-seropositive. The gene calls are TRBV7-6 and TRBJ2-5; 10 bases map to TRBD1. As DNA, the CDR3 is TGTGCCAGCAGCCCGGGACAGGGGCGAGAGACCCAGTACTTC. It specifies CASSPGQGRETQYF.